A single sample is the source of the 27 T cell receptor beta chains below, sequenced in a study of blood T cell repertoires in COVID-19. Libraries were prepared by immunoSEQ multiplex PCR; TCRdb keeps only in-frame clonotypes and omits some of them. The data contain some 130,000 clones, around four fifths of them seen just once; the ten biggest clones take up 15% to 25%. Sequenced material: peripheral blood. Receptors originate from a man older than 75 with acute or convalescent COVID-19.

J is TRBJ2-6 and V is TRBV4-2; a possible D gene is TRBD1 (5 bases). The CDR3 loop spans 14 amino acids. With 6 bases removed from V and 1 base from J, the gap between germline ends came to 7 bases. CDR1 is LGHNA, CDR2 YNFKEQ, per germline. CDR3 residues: CASRYRSGANVLTF. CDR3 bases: TGTGCCAGCAGATACAGGTCTGGGGCCAACGTCCTGACTTTC.

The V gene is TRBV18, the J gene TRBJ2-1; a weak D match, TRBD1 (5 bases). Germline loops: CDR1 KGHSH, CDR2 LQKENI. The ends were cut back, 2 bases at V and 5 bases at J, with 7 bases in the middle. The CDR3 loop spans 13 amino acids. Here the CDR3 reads CASSPDRNNEQFF. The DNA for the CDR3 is TGTGCCAGCTCACCAGACAGAAACAATGAGCAGTTCTTC.

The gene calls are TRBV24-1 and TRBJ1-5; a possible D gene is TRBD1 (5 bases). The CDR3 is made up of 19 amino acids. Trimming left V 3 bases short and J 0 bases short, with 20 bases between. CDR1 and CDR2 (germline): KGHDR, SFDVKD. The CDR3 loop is CATSDPLGHRPHSNQPQHF. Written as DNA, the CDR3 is TGTGCCACCAGTGATCCCCTAGGACACCGGCCTCATAGCAATCAGCCCCAGCATTTT.

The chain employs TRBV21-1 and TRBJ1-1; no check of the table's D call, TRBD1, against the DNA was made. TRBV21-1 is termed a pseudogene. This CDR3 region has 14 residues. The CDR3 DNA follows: TGTGCCAGCAGACTGGACAGTAAGGACACTGAAGCTTTCTTT. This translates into CASRLDSKDTEAFF.

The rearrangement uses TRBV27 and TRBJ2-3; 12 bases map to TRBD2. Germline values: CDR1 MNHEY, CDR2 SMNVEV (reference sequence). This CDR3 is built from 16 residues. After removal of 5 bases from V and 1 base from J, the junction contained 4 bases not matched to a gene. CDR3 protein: CASSGRLAGGTDTQYF. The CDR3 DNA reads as TGTGCCAGCAGTGGGCGACTAGCGGGGGGCACAGATACGCAGTATTTT.

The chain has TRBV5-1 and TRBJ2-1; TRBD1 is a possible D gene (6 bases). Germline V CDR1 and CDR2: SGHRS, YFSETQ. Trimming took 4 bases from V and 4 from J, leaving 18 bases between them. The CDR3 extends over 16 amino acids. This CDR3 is CASSAGRTQGYNEQFF. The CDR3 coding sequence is TGCGCCAGCAGCGCCGGCCGGACTCAGGGGTACAATGAGCAGTTCTTC.

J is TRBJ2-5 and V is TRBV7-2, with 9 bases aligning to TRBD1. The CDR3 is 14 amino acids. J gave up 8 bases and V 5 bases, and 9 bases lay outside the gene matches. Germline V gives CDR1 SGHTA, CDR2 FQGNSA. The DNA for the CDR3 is TGTGCCAGCAGCCCGGGACAGGGTCCCTTAACCCAGTACTTC. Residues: CASSPGQGPLTQYF.

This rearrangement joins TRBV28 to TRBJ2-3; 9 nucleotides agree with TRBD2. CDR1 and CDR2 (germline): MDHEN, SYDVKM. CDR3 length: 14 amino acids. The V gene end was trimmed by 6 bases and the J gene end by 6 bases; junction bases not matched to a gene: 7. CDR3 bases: TGTGCCAGCAGAGACTACAGCGGGGGGGATACGCAGTATTTT. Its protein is CASRDYSGGDTQYF. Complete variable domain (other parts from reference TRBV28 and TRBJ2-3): DVKVTQSSRYLVKRTGEKVFLECVQDMDHENMFWYRQDPGLGLRLIYFSYDVKMKEKGDIPEGYSVSREKKERFSLILESASTNQTSMYLCASRDYSGGDTQYFGPGTRLTVL.

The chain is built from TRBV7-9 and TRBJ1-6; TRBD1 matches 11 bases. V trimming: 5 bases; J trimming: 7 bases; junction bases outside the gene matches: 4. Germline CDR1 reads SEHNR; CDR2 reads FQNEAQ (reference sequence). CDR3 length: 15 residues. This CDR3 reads CASSLGQGANSPLHF. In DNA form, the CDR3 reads TGTGCCAGCAGCCTCGGACAGGGGGCAAATTCACCCCTCCACTTT.

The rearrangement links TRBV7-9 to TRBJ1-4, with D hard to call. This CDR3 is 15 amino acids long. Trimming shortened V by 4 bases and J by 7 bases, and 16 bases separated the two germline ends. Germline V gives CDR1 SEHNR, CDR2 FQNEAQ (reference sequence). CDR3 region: CASSSVRIGVEKLFF. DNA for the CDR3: TGTGCCAGCAGCTCCGTGCGGATAGGTGTTGAAAAACTGTTTTTT.

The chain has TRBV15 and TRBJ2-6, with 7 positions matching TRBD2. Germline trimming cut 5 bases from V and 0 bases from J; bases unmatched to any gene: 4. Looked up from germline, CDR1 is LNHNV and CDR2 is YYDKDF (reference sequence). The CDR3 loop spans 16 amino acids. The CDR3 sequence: CATSRWGGSGANVLTF. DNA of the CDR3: TGTGCCACCAGCCGATGGGGGGGCTCTGGGGCCAACGTCCTGACTTTC.

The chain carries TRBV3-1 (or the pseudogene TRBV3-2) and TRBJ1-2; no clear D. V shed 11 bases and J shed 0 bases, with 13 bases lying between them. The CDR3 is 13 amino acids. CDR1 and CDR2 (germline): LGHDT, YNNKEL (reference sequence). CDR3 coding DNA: TGTGCCGTAAGAAAAGAGGCTAACTATGGCTACACCTTC. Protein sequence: CAVRKEANYGYTF.

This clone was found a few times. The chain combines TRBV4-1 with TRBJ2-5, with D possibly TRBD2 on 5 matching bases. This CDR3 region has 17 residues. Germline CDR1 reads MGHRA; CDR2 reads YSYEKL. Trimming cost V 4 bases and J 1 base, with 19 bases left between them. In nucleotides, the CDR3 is TGCGCCAGCAGCCGCGGGCTAGCCTACTCTACCCAAGAGACCCAGTACTTC. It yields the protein CASSRGLAYSTQETQYF.

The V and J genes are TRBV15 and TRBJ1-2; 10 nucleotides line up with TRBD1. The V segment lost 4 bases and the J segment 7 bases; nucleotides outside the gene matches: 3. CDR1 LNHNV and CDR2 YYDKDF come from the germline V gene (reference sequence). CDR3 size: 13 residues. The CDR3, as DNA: TGTGCCACCAGCACGGGACAGGGGTCTGGCTACACCTTC. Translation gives CATSTGQGSGYTF.

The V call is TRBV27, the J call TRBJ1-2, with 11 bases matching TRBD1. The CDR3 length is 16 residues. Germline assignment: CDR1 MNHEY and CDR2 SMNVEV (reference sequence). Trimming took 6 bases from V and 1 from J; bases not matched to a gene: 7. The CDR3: CASRGTGGRFNYGYTF. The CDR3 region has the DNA TGTGCCAGCAGGGGGACAGGGGGACGATTTAACTATGGCTACACCTTC.

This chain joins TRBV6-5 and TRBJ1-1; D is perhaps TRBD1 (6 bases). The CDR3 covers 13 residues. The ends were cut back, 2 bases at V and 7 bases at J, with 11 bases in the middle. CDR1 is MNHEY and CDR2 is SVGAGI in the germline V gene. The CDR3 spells CASSYRGQGEAFF. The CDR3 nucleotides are TGTGCCAGCAGTTACCGGGGACAAGGTGAAGCTTTCTTT.

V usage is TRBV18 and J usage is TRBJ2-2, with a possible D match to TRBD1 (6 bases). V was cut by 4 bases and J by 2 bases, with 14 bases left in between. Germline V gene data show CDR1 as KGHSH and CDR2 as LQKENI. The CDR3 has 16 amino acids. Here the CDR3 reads CASSLFDRPNTGELFF. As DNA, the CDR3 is TGTGCCAGCTCACTCTTCGACAGGCCCAACACCGGGGAGCTGTTTTTT.

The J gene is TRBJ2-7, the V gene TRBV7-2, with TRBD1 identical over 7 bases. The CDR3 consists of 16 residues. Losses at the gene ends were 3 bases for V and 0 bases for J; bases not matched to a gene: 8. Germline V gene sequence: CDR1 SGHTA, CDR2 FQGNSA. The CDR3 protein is CASSFRGQSLSYEQYF. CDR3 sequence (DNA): TGTGCCAGCAGCTTCCGGGGACAGAGTCTCTCCTACGAGCAGTACTTC.

For the CDR3, the DNA is TGTGCCAGCAGCCAACATCTGACAAAGAACACTGAAGCTTTCTTT. This sequence encodes CASSQHLTKNTEAFF. V is TRBV4-2 and J is TRBJ1-1, with D unresolved. The V gene lost 2 bases and the J gene lost 1 base, with 11 bases spanning the gap. Looked up from germline, CDR1 is LGHNA and CDR2 is YNFKEQ. The CDR3 sequence is 15 residues long.

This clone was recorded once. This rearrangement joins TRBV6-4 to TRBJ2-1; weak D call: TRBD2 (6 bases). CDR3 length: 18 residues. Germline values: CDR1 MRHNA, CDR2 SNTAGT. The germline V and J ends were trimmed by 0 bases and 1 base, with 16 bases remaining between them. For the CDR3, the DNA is TGTGCCAGCAGTGACTCGAGAGCGGGCAAGCGGTCCTACAATGAGCAGTTCTTC. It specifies CASSDSRAGKRSYNEQFF.

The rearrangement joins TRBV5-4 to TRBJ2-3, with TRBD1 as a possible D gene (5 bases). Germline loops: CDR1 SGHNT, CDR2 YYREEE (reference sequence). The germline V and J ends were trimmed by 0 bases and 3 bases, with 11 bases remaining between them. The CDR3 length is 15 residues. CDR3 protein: CASSLGPGLTDTQYF. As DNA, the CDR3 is TGTGCCAGCAGCTTGGGTCCAGGGTTAACAGATACGCAGTATTTT. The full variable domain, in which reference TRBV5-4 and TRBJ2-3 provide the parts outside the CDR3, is ETGVTQSPTHLIKTRGQQVTLRCSSQSGHNTVSWYQQALGQGPQFIFQYYREEENGRGNFPPRFSGLQFPNYSSELNVNALELDDSALYLCASSLGPGLTDTQYFGPGTRLTVL.

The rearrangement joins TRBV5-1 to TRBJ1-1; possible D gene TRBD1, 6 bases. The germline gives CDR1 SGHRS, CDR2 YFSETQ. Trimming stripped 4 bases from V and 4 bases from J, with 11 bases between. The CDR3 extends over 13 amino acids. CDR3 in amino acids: CASSDQGGTEAFF. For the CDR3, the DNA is TGCGCCAGCAGCGATCAAGGGGGCACTGAAGCTTTCTTT. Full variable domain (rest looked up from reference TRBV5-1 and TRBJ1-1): KAGVTQTPRYLIKTRGQQVTLSCSPISGHRSVSWYQQTPGQGLQFLFEYFSETQRNKGNFPGRFSGRQFSNSRSEMNVSTLELGDSALYLCASSDQGGTEAFFGQGTRLTVV.

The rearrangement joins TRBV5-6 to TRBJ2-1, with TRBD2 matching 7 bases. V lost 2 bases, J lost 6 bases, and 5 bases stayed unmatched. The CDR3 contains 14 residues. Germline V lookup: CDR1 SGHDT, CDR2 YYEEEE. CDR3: CASSFATSSNEQFF. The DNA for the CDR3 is TGTGCCAGCAGCTTCGCGACTAGCAGCAATGAGCAGTTCTTC.

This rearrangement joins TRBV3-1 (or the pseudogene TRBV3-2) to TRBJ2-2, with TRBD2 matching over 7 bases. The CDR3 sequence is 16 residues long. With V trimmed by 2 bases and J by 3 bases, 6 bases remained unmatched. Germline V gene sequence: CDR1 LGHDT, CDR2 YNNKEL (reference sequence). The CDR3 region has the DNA TGTGCCAGCAGCCAAAAACGGGGAGGGGACACCGGGGAGCTGTTTTTT. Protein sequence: CASSQKRGGDTGELFF.

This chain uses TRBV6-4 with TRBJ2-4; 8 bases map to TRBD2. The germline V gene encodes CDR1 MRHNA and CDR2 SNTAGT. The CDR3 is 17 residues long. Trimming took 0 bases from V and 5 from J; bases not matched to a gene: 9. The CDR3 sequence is CASSDSLSSGLENIQYF. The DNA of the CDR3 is TGTGCCAGCAGTGACTCCCTTAGTTCGGGACTAGAAAACATTCAGTACTTC.

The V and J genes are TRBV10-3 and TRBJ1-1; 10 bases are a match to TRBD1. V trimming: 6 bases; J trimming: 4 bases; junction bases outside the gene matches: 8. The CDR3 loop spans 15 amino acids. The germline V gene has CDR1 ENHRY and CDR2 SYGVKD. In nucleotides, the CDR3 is TGTGCCATCAGGGGACCTGGGACAGGGGTCACTGAAGCTTTCTTT. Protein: CAIRGPGTGVTEAFF.

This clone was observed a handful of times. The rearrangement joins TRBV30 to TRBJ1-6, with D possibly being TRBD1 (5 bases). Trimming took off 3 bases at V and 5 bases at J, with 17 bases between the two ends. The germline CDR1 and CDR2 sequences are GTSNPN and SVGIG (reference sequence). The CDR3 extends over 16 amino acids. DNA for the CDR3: TGTGCCTGGAGACCCCAGGGCAGAGGTAATAATTCACCCCTCCACTTT. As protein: CAWRPQGRGNNSPLHF.